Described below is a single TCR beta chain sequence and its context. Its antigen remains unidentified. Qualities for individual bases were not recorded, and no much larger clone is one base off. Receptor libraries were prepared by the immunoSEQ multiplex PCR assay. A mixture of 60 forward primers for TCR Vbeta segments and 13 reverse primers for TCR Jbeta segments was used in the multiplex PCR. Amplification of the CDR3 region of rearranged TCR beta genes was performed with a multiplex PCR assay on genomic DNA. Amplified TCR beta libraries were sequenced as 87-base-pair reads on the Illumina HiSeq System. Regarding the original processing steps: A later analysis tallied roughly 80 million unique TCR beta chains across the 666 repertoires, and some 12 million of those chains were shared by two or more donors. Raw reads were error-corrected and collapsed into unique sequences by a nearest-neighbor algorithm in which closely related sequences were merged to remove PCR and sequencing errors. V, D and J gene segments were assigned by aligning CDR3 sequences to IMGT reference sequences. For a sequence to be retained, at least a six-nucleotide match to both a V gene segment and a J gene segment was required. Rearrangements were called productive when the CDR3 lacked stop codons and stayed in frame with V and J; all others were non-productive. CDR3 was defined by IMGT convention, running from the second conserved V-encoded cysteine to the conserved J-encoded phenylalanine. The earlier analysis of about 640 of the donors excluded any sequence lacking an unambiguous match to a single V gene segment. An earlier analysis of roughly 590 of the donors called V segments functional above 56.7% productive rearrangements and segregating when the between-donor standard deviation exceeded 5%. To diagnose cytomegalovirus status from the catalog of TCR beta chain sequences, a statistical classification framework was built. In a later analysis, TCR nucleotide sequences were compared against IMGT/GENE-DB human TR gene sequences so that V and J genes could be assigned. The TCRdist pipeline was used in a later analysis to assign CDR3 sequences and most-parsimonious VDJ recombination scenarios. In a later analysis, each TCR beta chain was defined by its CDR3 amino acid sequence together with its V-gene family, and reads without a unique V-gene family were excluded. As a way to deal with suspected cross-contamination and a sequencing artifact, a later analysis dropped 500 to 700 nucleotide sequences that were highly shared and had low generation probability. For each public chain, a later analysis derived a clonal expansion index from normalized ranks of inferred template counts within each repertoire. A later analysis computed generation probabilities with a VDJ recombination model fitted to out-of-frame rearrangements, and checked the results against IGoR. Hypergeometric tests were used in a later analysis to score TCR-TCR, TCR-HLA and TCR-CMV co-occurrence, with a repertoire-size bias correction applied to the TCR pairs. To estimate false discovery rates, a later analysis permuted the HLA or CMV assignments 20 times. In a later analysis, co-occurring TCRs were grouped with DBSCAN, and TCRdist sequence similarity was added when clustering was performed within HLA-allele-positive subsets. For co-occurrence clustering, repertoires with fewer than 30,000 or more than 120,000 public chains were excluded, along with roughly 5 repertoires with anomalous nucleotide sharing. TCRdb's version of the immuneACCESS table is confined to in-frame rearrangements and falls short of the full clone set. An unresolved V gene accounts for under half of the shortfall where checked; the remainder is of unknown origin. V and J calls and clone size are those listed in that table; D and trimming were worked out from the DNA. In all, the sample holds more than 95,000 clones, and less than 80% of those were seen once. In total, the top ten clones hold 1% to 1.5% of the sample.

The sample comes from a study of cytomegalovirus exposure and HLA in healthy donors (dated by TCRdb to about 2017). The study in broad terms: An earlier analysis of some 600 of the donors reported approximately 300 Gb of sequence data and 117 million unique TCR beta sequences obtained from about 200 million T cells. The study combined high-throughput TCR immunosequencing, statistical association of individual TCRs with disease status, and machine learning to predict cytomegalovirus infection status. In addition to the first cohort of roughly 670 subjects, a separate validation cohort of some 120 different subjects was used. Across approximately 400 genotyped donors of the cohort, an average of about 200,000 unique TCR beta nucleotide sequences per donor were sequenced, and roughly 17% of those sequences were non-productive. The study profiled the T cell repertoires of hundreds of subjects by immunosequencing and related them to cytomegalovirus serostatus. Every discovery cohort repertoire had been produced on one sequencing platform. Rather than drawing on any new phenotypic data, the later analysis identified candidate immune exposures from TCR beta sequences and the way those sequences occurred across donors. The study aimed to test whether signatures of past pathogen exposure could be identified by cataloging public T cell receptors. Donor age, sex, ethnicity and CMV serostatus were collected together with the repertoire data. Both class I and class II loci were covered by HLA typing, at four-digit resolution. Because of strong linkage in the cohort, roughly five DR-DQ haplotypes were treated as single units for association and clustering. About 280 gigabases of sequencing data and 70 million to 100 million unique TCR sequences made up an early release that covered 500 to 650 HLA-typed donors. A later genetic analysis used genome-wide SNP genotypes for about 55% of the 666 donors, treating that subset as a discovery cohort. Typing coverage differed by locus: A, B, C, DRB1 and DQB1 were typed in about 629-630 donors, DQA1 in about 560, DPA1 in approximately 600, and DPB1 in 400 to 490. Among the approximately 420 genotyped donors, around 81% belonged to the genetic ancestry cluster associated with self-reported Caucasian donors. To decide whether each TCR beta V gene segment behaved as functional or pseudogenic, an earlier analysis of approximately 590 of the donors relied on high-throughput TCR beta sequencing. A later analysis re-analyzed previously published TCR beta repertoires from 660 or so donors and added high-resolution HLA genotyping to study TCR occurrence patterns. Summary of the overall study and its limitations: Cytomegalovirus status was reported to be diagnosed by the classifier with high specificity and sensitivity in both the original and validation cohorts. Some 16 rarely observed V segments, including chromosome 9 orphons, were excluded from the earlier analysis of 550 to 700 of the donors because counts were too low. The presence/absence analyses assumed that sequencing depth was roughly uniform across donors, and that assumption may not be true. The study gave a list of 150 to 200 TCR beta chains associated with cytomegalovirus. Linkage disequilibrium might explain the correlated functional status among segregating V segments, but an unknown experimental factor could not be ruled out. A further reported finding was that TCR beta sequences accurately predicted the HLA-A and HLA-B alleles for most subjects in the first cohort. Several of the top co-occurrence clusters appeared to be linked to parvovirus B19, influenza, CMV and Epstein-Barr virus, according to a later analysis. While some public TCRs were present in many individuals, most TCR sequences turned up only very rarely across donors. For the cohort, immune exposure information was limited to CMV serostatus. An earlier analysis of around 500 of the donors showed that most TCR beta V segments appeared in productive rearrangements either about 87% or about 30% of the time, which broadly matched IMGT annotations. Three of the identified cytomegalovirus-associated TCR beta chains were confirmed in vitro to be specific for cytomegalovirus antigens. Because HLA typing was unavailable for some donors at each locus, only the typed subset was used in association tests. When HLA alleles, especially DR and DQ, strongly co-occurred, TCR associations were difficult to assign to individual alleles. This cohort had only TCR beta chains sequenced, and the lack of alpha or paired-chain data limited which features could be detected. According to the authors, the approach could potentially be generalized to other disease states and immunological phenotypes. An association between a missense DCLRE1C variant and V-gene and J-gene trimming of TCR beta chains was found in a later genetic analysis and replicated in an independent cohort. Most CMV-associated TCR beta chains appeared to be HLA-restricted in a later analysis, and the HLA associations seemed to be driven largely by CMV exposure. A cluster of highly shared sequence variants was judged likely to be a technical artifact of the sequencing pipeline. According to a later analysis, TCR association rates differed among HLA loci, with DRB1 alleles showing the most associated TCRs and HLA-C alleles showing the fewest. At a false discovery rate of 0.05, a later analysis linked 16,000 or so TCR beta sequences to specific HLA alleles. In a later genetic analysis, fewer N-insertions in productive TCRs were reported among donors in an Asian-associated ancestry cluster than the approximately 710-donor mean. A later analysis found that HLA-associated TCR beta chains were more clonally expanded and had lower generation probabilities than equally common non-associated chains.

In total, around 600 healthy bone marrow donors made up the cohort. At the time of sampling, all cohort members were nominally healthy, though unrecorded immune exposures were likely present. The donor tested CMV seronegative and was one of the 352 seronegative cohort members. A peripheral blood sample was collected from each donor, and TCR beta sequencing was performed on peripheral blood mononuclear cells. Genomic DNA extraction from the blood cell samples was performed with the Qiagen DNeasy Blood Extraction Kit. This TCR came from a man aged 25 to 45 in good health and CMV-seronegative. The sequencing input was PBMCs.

The bases are TGCAGCGTTGAATTGACAGGTTACGGGGCTTTCTTT. It translates as CSVELTGYGAFF. The chain is assembled from TRBV29-1 and TRBJ1-1; perhaps TRBD1 is the D gene, with 6 bases matching. Its CDR3 holds 12 amino acids, cysteine through phenylalanine. Only the CDR3 DNA is retained, 36 bases long and in frame from the first base. Via the germline V gene, CDR1 is SQVTM and CDR2 ANQGSEA. The trim is 2 bases for V and 11 bases for J, with a gap of 15 bases between the germline ends. Beyond the CDR3, the reference TRBV29-1 and TRBJ1-1 genes provide the residues; the full variable domain reads: SAVISQKPSRDICQRGTSLTIQCQVDSQVTMMFWYRQQPGQSLTLIATANQGSEATYESGFVIDKFPISRPNLTFSTLTVSNMSPEDSSIYLCSVELTGYGAFFGQGTRLTVV.